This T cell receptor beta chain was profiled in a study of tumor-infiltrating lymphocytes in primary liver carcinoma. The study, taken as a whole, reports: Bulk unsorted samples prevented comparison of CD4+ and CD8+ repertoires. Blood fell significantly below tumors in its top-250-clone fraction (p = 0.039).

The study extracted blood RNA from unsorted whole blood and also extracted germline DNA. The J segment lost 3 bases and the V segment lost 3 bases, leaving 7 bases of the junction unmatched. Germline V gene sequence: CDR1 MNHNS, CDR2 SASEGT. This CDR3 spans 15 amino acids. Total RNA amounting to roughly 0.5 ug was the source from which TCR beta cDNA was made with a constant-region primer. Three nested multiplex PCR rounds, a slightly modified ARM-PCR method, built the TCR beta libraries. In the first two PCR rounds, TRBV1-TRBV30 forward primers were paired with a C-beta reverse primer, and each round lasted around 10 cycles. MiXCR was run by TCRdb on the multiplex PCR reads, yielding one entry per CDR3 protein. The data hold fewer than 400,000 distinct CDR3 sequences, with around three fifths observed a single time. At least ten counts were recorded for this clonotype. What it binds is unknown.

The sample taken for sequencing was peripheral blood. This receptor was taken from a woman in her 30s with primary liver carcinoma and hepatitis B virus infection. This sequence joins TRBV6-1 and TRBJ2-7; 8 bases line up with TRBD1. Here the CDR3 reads CASSEQGAVLYEQYF. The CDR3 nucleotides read TGTGCCAGCAGTGAGCAGGGGGCCGTACTCTACGAGCAGTACTTC.